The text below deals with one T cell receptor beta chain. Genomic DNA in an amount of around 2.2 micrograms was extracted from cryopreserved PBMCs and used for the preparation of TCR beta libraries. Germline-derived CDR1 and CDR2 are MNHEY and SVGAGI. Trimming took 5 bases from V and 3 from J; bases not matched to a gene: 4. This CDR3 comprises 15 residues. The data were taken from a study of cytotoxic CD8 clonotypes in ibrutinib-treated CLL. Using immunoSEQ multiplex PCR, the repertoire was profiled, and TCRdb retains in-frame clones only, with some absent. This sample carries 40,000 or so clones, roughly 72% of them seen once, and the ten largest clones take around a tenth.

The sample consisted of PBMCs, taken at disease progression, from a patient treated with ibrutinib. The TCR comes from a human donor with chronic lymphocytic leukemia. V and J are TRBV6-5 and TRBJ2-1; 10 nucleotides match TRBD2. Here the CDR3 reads CASSSGGADYNEQFF. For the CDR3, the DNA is TGTGCCAGCAGTAGCGGGGGGGCAGACTACAATGAGCAGTTCTTC.